The source of this T cell receptor (beta chain) is a study of OX40 agonist ivuxolimab in advanced cancers. Sequencing used immunoSEQ multiplex PCR; TCRdb keeps in-frame clones, though not all of them. The sample yields more than 45,000 clones, approximately 86% seen once. This clone occurred once. Its specificity is not known. The CDR3 loop spans 9 amino acids. The ends were cut back, 8 bases at V and 6 bases at J, with 7 bases in the middle. The germline CDR1 and CDR2 sequences are DFQATT and SNEGSKA (reference sequence). Broader study findings: Normalized T-cell clonal expansion was also low in a subset of nonresponders.

The chain carries TRBV20-1 and TRBJ1-2; unclear D gene. This sequence originates from an adult with an advanced solid tumor such as melanoma, head and neck, liver or kidney cancer. Sequenced here: CD4+ or CD8+ T cells sorted from blood, sampled in a trial of the OX40 agonist ivuxolimab. The CDR3 DNA sequence: TGCAGTTTGGTAAATGGCTACACCTTC. This sequence encodes CSLVNGYTF.